These 7 T cell receptor beta chains originate from one sample sequenced in a study of PD-L1 blockade in urothelial cancer. Noted time point: pretreatment peripheral blood. Clones were read by immunoSEQ multiplex PCR, and TCRdb kept only the in-frame ones, dropping some. The table includes around 45,000 clones, 82% detected once. The source material was PBMCs, sampled around atezolizumab (anti-PD-L1) treatment. The receptors shown here come from a man between 50 and 59 years old with urothelial cancer.

The gene calls are TRBV7-3 and TRBJ2-1; 10 bases are shared with TRBD2. J lost 4 bases, V lost 6 bases, and 6 bases had no gene match. Germline V gene lookup returns CDR1 SGHTA and CDR2 FQGTGA. This CDR3 has 15 residues. The CDR3 DNA is TGTGCCAGCAGATCCAGCGGGAGGGGGTACAATGAGCAGTTCTTC. Its protein product is CASRSSGRGYNEQFF.

V usage is TRBV29-1 and J usage is TRBJ2-2, with D possibly being TRBD2 (7 bases). CDR1 SQVTM and CDR2 ANQGSEA come from the germline V gene. V was pared by 7 bases and J by 6 bases, with 24 bases between. CDR3 size: 16 residues. CDR3 loop: CSARVGGAFGAGELFF. For the CDR3, the DNA is TGCAGCGCTCGGGTAGGGGGGGCTTTTGGCGCCGGGGAGCTGTTTTTT.

V and J are TRBV6-1 and TRBJ2-3, with D unresolved. The germline V gene has CDR1 MNHNS and CDR2 SASEGT. This CDR3 contains 13 residues. The V end lost 8 bases, the J end lost 4 bases, and 13 bases lay between the germline ends. The CDR3 coding sequence is TGTGCCAGCTTCGAGGTTTACTCAGATACGCAGTATTTT. Translated, it gives CASFEVYSDTQYF.

CDR3 amino acids: CASGLPTGGGFGDTGELFF. CDR3 DNA: TGTGCTAGTGGTTTGCCCACCGGGGGAGGGTTCGGGGACACCGGGGAGCTGTTTTTT. This rearrangement joins TRBV12-5 to TRBJ2-2; 7 bases match TRBD2. Germline V lookup: CDR1 LGHNT, CDR2 FRNRAP. The ends lost 2 bases at V and 3 bases at J; junction bases unmatched: 15. The CDR3 is 19 residues long.

The chain has TRBV4-1 and TRBJ1-5; D ambiguous. V lost 1 base and J 3 bases, leaving 13 bases between the germline ends. Germline V gene sequence: CDR1 MGHRA, CDR2 YSYEKL. CDR3 length equals 16 residues. CDR3 in DNA: TGCGCCAGCAGCCAAGGTGCTGTGTTCTACAATCAGCCCCAGCATTTT. This translates into CASSQGAVFYNQPQHF.

The rearrangement links TRBV4-1 to TRBJ2-1, with TRBD2 matching over 8 bases. Germline V gene data show CDR1 as MGHRA and CDR2 as YSYEKL. Germline trimming cut 4 bases from V and 3 bases from J; bases unmatched to any gene: 8. This CDR3 has 16 residues. The CDR3 nucleotides are TGCGCCAGCAGCCGACAGTTAAGCGGGGGCTACAATGAGCAGTTCTTC. Its protein product is CASSRQLSGGYNEQFF.

The gene calls are TRBV9 and TRBJ1-1; D call uncertain. The germline V gene has CDR1 SGDLS and CDR2 YYNGEE. This CDR3 has 15 amino acids. Trimming took 1 base from V and 4 from J, leaving 14 bases between them. Here the CDR3 DNA reads TGTGCCAGCAGCGTACCAGATTTTGGCGGCACTGAAGCTTTCTTT. Translation gives CASSVPDFGGTEAFF.